This T cell receptor (beta chain) comes out of a study of technical replicates of blood from several donors. This clone was counted between two and nine times. The protocol was immunoSEQ multiplex PCR, while the TCRdb copy is restricted to in-frame clones and leaves out a portion. The data contain roughly 80,000 clones, 85% to 95% of them singletons. The sample was T cells isolated from PBMCs. The sequence was collected from a human donor in good health.

The CDR3 loop reads CASSVGFTGDQPQHF. DNA for the CDR3: TGTGCCAGTAGTGTAGGTTTCACCGGGGATCAGCCCCAGCATTTT. The chain uses TRBV19 and TRBJ1-5; D not resolved. CDR1 is LNHDA, CDR2 SQIVND, per germline (reference sequence). The length of the CDR3 is 15 residues. V was pared by 5 bases and J by 5 bases, with 16 bases between.